A selection of T cell receptor beta chains follows, all from one sample in a study of CD4 T cells in relation to SARS-CoV-2 and coronaviruses. The table came from immunoSEQ multiplex PCR; TCRdb's copy has only in-frame clones and leaves some out. The sample carries some 65,000 clones, around 86% recorded once. Specimen: memory CD4+ T cells from PBMCs. These receptors all come from a human donor in good health. Both conserved end residues are part of each CDR3. A D gene is named only where the DNA matches it firmly. Clone size is given for some rows only: seen once, a few or many times, or a class if the clone is expanded.

d_gene | j_gene | v_gene | abundance | CDR3aa | CDR3nt
NA | TRBJ2-7 | TRBV5-1 | NA | CASSLDPSYEQYF | TGCGCCAGCAGCTTGGACCCCTCCTACGAGCAGTACTTC
NA | TRBJ2-5 | TRBV5-1 | NA | CASSLLGELAETQYF | TGCGCCAGCAGCTTGTTGGGGGAGTTAGCAGAGACCCAGTACTTC
NA | TRBJ1-5 | TRBV7-8 | NA | CASSLAVGGAQPQHF | TGTGCCAGCAGCTTAGCGGTGGGGGGAGCTCAGCCCCAGCATTTT
NA | TRBJ1-6 | TRBV9 | NA | CASSLLGPNSPLHF | TGTGCCAGCAGTCTGTTGGGGCCCAATTCACCCCTCCACTTT
TRBD1 | TRBJ1-6 | TRBV4-3 | NA | CASSQAGTGAYNSPLHF | TGCGCCAGCAGCCAGGCCGGGACAGGGGCTTATAATTCACCCCTCCACTTT
NA | TRBJ1-3 | TRBV5-4 | few | CASSTQTGGGNTIYF | TGTGCCAGCAGCACACAGACAGGTGGTGGAAACACCATATATTTT
TRBD2 | TRBJ2-7 | TRBV19 | NA | CASSIGTSGASLHYEQYF | TGTGCCAGTAGTATTGGGACTAGCGGAGCTTCCCTTCACTACGAGCAGTACTTC
NA | TRBJ2-7 | TRBV7-9 | NA | CASSLDSPYEQYF | TGTGCCAGCAGCTTAGACAGCCCCTACGAGCAGTACTTC
NA | TRBJ1-6 | TRBV7-3 | NA | CASRRTVDSPLHF | TGTGCCAGCAGGAGGACAGTGGATTCACCCCTCCACTTT
TRBD1 | TRBJ2-1 | TRBV18 | once | CASSPLGTGDEQFF | TGTGCCAGCTCACCACTAGGGACAGGGGACGAGCAGTTCTTC
NA | TRBJ1-6 | TRBV12-5 | NA | CATRKRKAKLYNSPLHF | TGTGCTACTCGAAAAAGAAAAGCCAAACTATATAATTCACCCCTCCACTTT
NA | TRBJ2-5 | TRBV5-5 | NA | CASSLGLVYQETQYF | TGTGCCAGCAGCTTGGGACTAGTGTACCAAGAGACCCAGTACTTC
TRBD1 | TRBJ2-6 | TRBV10-3 | NA | CAISDGQGYAGANVLTF | TGTGCCATCAGTGACGGACAGGGGTACGCTGGGGCCAACGTCCTGACTTTC
NA | TRBJ1-1 | TRBV28 | NA | CASSLTGGTAEAFF | TGTGCCAGCAGTCTAACTGGGGGAACGGCTGAAGCTTTCTTT
TRBD1 | TRBJ1-6 | TRBV28 | NA | CASNRDSNSPLHF | TGTGCCAGCAACCGGGACAGTAATTCACCCCTCCACTTT
TRBD1 | TRBJ2-3 | TRBV24-1 | NA | CATSDLKGAGTDTQYF | TGTGCCACCAGTGATTTGAAGGGGGCTGGCACAGATACGCAGTATTTT
TRBD2 | TRBJ2-3 | TRBV7-2 | NA | CASSSTSGGAADTQYF | TGTGCCAGCAGCTCCACTAGCGGGGGGGCCGCAGATACGCAGTATTTT
NA | TRBJ2-7 | TRBV7-3 | few | CASSLAGWIDEQYF | TGTGCCAGCAGCTTAGCGGGATGGATAGACGAGCAGTACTTC
TRBD1 | TRBJ2-2 | TRBV4-2 | NA | CASSSVPGKGQGGTGELFF | TGTGCCAGCAGCTCCGTCCCGGGTAAGGGACAGGGCGGCACCGGGGAGCTGTTTTTT
NA | TRBJ2-3 | TRBV24-1 | NA | CATAGRDTQYF | TGTGCCACCGCGGGACGCGATACGCAGTATTTT
NA | TRBJ2-3 | TRBV4-3 | NA | CASSEDRASTDTQYF | TGCGCCAGCAGCGAAGACAGAGCTAGCACAGATACGCAGTATTTT
NA | TRBJ1-5 | TRBV6-5 | NA | CASSSGQPGWHF | TGTGCCAGCAGTTCAGGACAGCCAGGATGGCATTTT
TRBD2 | TRBJ2-4 | TRBV5-1 | NA | CASSLGLAVAKNIQYF | TGCGCCAGCAGCTTGGGACTAGCGGTAGCCAAAAACATTCAGTACTTC
NA | TRBJ2-1 | TRBV9 | NA | CASSVSGRGAYNEQFF | TGTGCCAGCAGCGTGAGTGGGAGGGGGGCCTACAATGAGCAGTTCTTC
TRBD1 | TRBJ2-7 | TRBV19 | NA | CASRSTGGVNEQYF | TGTGCCAGTAGATCTACAGGGGGAGTCAACGAGCAGTACTTC
NA | TRBJ1-3 | TRBV2 | few | CASSWAIGNTIYF | TGTGCCAGCAGTTGGGCCATTGGAAACACCATATATTTT